This T cell receptor (beta chain) was obtained from a study of T cells after somatic rescue of genetic block (dated by TCRdb to the early 2020s). Regarding the study in general: What the study looked at was long-term robustness, specifically in a T-cell system that came about through somatic rescue of a genetic block in T-cell development.

Including the terminal cysteine and phenylalanine, the CDR3 comprises 18 residues. CDR3 DNA only is kept here, 54 bases in frame from base 1. Here V drops 0 bases and J drops 0 bases, and the junction holds 8 bases not matched to any gene. Per the germline V gene (reference sequence), SGHNT is the CDR1 and YYREEE is the CDR2. This clone was detected once. The target of this receptor is not known. Base qualities are not recorded, but no much larger clone differs from it by a single base. The method behind the library was the immunoSEQ multiplex PCR assay. TCRdb limited this immuneACCESS table to in-frame rearrangements with V and J called. A share of clones is missing; checked studies link under half to unresolved V genes, and the rest is unexplained. The sample contains 110,000 or so clones, around nine tenths of them found a single time. Less than 1.5% of the sample is in the top ten clones.

The sequence is built from TRBV5-4 and TRBJ1-5; 8 central bases correspond to TRBD1. This sequence originates from a woman under 30. The source material was peripheral blood mononuclear cells (PBMCs). The CDR3 here reads CASSLADRGLLSNQPQHF. In nucleotides, the sequence is TGTGCCAGCAGCTTGGCTGACAGGGGACTACTTAGCAATCAGCCCCAGCATTTT.